The next 29 T cell receptor beta chains were all read from a single sample in a study of T-cell reconstitution after alpha-beta-depleted transplantation in children. The TCRbeta library was prepared with unique molecular identifiers. One entry per CDR3 protein, called by TCRdb with MiXCR from the PCR reads. Seen here are some 590,000 distinct CDR3 sequences, roughly a tenth observed once, and the top ten hold about 4%. Sequenced here: PBMCs from the stem cell graft donor, sampled from the stem cell graft. Every receptor here comes from a human donor who donated a stem cell graft to a child with acute myeloid leukemia.

This clonotype was detected ten times or more. This chain uses TRBV15 with TRBJ2-1; the match to TRBD2 covers 13 bases. V lost 3 bases and J lost 4; bases outside the gene matches: 9. CDR1 is LNHNV, CDR2 YYDKDF, per germline (reference sequence). The CDR3 is made up of 18 amino acids. The CDR3 loop reads CATSSGLAGAPFYNEQFF. The CDR3 DNA follows: TGTGCCACCAGCAGTGGACTAGCGGGAGCTCCTTTTTACAATGAGCAGTTCTTC.

This clonotype was detected many times. The chain recombines TRBV28 with TRBJ2-1; D not resolved. V gave up 6 bases and J gave up 1 base, with 10 bases separating them. The CDR3 sequence is 14 residues long. Germline V gene data show CDR1 as MDHEN and CDR2 as SYDVKM. The CDR3 coding sequence is TGTGCCAGCAGGCCCTTATGGTCCTACAATGAGCAGTTCTTC. Its protein product is CASRPLWSYNEQFF.

This rearrangement joins TRBV29-1 to TRBJ2-5; 7 bases are shared with TRBD1. The CDR3 consists of 15 residues. Germline V gene data show CDR1 as SQVTM and CDR2 as ANQGSEA. With V trimmed by 1 base and J by 2 bases, 7 bases remained unmatched. The CDR3 DNA reads TGCAGCGTTGAAGGGGCAGGGGGTGGGCAAGAGACCCAGTACTTC. Residues: CSVEGAGGGQETQYF. Based on the CDR3 plus reference TRBV29-1 and TRBJ2-5, the full variable domain is SAVISQKPSRDICQRGTSLTIQCQVDSQVTMMFWYRQQPGQSLTLIATANQGSEATYESGFVIDKFPISRPNLTFSTLTVSNMSPEDSSIYLCSVEGAGGGQETQYFGPGTRLLVL.

This clonotype was picked up a small number of times. The DNA of the CDR3 is TGCGCCAGCAGCTTGGAGGCTAGCAAGGGCGGGGAGCTGTTTTTT. Protein sequence: CASSLEASKGGELFF. The genes are TRBV5-1 and TRBJ2-2, with D possibly being TRBD2 (5 bases). V was clipped by 0 bases and J by 7 bases, with 13 bases between them. This CDR3 spans 15 amino acids. Germline CDR1 and CDR2: SGHRS and YFSETQ. Full variable domain (missing parts from reference TRBV5-1 and TRBJ2-2): KAGVTQTPRYLIKTRGQQVTLSCSPISGHRSVSWYQQTPGQGLQFLFEYFSETQRNKGNFPGRFSGRQFSNSRSEMNVSTLELGDSALYLCASSLEASKGGELFFGEGSRLTVL.

The J gene is TRBJ1-2, the V gene TRBV29-1, with D perhaps TRBD1 (5 bases). This CDR3 region has 12 residues. V gave up 3 bases and J gave up 4 bases, with 9 bases separating them. Germline values: CDR1 SQVTM, CDR2 ANQGSEA. DNA of the CDR3: TGCAGCGTTGAGAGGGGTTTCTATGGCTACACCTTC. Its protein product is CSVERGFYGYTF.

This clonotype was detected many times. The chain employs TRBV28 and TRBJ1-5; the match to TRBD1 covers 7 bases. Germline loops: CDR1 MDHEN, CDR2 SYDVKM. V was pared by 5 bases and J by 1 base, with 5 bases of the junction left unmatched. The CDR3 totals 15 residues. This CDR3 reads CASSGRQGSNQPQHF. The DNA of the CDR3 is TGTGCCAGCAGTGGTCGACAGGGAAGCAATCAGCCCCAGCATTTT.

This clonotype came up many times. The genes are TRBV11-2 and TRBJ2-3; 12 bases match TRBD2. The CDR3 spans 16 residues. Germline-derived CDR1 and CDR2 are SGHAT and FQNNGV. V shed 1 base and J 5 bases; nucleotides not matched to a gene: 4. CDR3 residues: CASSLGLGLAGDTQYF. CDR3 DNA: TGTGCCAGCAGCTTAGGCCTGGGACTAGCGGGAGATACGCAGTATTTT.

This clonotype was observed a handful of times. The chain couples TRBV7-8 to TRBJ2-3; tentative D call: TRBD2 (5 bases). From germline, CDR1 is SGHVS and CDR2 FQNEAQ. The CDR3 consists of 16 residues. The V end was cut by 1 base, the J end by 0 bases, with 11 bases between. The CDR3 DNA is TGTGCCAGCAGCTTAGACGAGCGGTCTAGCACAGATACGCAGTATTTT. This translates into CASSLDERSSTDTQYF.

This chain links TRBV3-1 with TRBJ1-5, with D perhaps matching TRBD1 (6 bases). The CDR3 totals 15 residues. Germline V gene data show CDR1 as LGHDT and CDR2 as YNNKEL (reference sequence). Trimming took 1 base from V and 7 from J, leaving 14 bases between them. CDR3 DNA sequence: TGTGCCAGCAGCCAAGCCCCGGGGGGCGGGCAGCCCCAGCATTTT. Translated, it gives CASSQAPGGGQPQHF.

In this sample, this clonotype turned up a few times. The J gene is TRBJ1-5, the V gene TRBV12-3 or TRBV12-4; D unresolved. The CDR3 contains 17 residues. V was pared by 8 bases and J by 0 bases, with 20 bases between. CDR3 loop: CASVGERVGISNQPQHF. The CDR3 DNA reads as TGTGCCAGCGTTGGGGAGAGGGTAGGAATTAGCAATCAGCCCCAGCATTTT.

This clonotype was seen ten or more times. The chain couples TRBV9 to TRBJ2-3; a possible D gene is TRBD2 (5 bases). This CDR3 spans 15 amino acids. Germline loops: CDR1 SGDLS, CDR2 YYNGEE. The germline V and J ends were trimmed by 1 base and 3 bases, with 12 bases remaining between them. The CDR3 DNA reads as TGTGCCAGCAGCGTATCTCAGCGGACTACAGATACGCAGTATTTT. It yields the protein CASSVSQRTTDTQYF.

Ten or more counts support this clonotype. This chain connects TRBV4-3 to TRBJ1-2, with D maybe TRBD1 (5 bases). CDR3 length: 16 residues. The germline V and J ends were trimmed by 0 bases and 8 bases, with 19 bases remaining between them. Per germline, CDR1 LGHNA and CDR2 YSLEER. CDR3 sequence: CASSQDIGVPTGGYTF. In DNA, the CDR3 is TGCGCCAGCAGCCAAGATATAGGGGTCCCGACGGGGGGCTACACCTTC.

This clonotype appeared many times. The rearrangement uses TRBV2 and TRBJ1-5, with D tentatively TRBD1 (5 bases). This CDR3 has 16 residues. Trimming cost V 4 bases and J 3 bases, with 16 bases left between them. Germline values: CDR1 SNHLY, CDR2 FYNNEI. The CDR3 region is CASSGGTDAINQPQHF. CDR3 in DNA: TGTGCCAGCAGTGGGGGGACGGACGCGATCAATCAGCCCCAGCATTTT.

This chain links TRBV7-9 with TRBJ2-5; a possible D gene is TRBD2 (6 bases). Trimming shortened V by 5 bases and J by 8 bases, and 24 bases separated the two germline ends. CDR1 is SEHNR, CDR2 FQNEAQ, per germline (reference sequence). This CDR3 region has 16 residues. CDR3 protein: CASSPFGRETRGTQYF. CDR3 DNA: TGTGCCAGCAGCCCGTTTGGACGGGAGACAAGAGGAACCCAGTACTTC.

The chain carries TRBV4-3 and TRBJ2-1; D is unresolved. V lost 1 base and J lost 6, with 10 bases in between. The V gene's germline CDR1 is LGHNA and CDR2 YSLEER. The CDR3 has 14 amino acids. DNA of the CDR3: TGCGCCAGCAGCCAAGGAATCAGATCCAATGAGCAGTTCTTC. As protein: CASSQGIRSNEQFF.

This clonotype was recorded many times. The chain is built from TRBV5-1 and TRBJ2-7; D is perhaps TRBD1 or TRBD2 (7 bases each). The V gene's germline CDR1 is SGHRS and CDR2 YFSETQ. Trimming pared 4 bases from V and 2 bases from J, leaving 16 bases between. CDR3 length: 15 amino acids. The CDR3 DNA is TGCGCCAGCAGCGGGGGGGACAGTCTTACCTACGAGCAGTACTTC. This codes for CASSGGDSLTYEQYF.

This sequence joins TRBV3-1 and TRBJ2-1; 13 bases are a match to TRBD2. Germline lookup yields CDR1 LGHDT and CDR2 YNNKEL (reference sequence). Unmatched junction bases numbered 6, after V lost 5 bases and J lost 5 bases. CDR3 length: 16 residues. The CDR3 sequence: CASSKRGTSGNNEQFF. CDR3 DNA: TGTGCCAGCAGCAAACGGGGGACTAGCGGGAACAATGAGCAGTTCTTC.

This chain connects TRBV20-1 to TRBJ1-2; no definite D call. The germline V gene has CDR1 DFQATT and CDR2 SNEGSKA (reference sequence). Trimming took 1 base from V and 3 from J, leaving 12 bases between them. This CDR3 spans 14 amino acids. In nucleotides, the CDR3 is TGCAGTGCTAGAGGAACGGACCGGGACTATGGCTACACCTTC. Its translation is CSARGTDRDYGYTF.

Only a few counts were recorded for this clonotype. The chain uses TRBV29-1 and TRBJ2-4; no definite D call. This CDR3 has 13 residues. CDR1 is SQVTM, CDR2 ANQGSEA, per germline. The V and J ends lost 7 bases and 3 bases respectively, with 13 bases between them. The CDR3 nucleotides read TGCAGCGGGCTCCTGCGGAACAAAAACATTCAGTACTTC. As protein: CSGLLRNKNIQYF.

This clonotype was seen a few times. The chain employs TRBV10-3 and TRBJ2-2; 7 nucleotides line up with TRBD2. This CDR3 region has 14 residues. V shed 11 bases and J 2 bases; nucleotides not matched to a gene: 8. CDR1 and CDR2 from the germline V gene are ENHRY and SYGVKD. The CDR3 loop reads CASAGTTNTGELFF. The CDR3 nucleotides are TGTGCCTCAGCCGGGACTACTAACACCGGGGAGCTGTTTTTT.

This clonotype has only a few counts. CDR3: CSASLGQGSLFEYF. Written as DNA, the CDR3 is TGCAGTGCTAGCCTCGGACAGGGGTCCCTTTTCGAGTATTTT. This chain connects TRBV20-1 to TRBJ2-3, with 9 bases lining up with TRBD1. The CDR3 spans 14 residues. CDR1 DFQATT and CDR2 SNEGSKA come from the germline V gene (reference sequence). J gave up 13 bases and V 3 bases, and 14 bases lay outside the gene matches.

This clonotype has just a few counts. The rearrangement uses TRBV9 and TRBJ2-1; TRBD2 is a possible D gene (5 bases). V was pared by 1 base and J by 1 base, with 18 bases between. Germline assignment: CDR1 SGDLS and CDR2 YYNGEE. The CDR3 length is 18 residues. This chain's CDR3 is CASSVLYGGLASYNEQFF. Written as DNA, the CDR3 is TGTGCCAGCAGCGTACTTTATGGTGGGCTAGCTTCCTACAATGAGCAGTTCTTC.

This clonotype has only a few counts. DNA for the CDR3: TGCAGTGCTTTGGACAGATATAGCAATCAGCCCCAGCATTTT. It codes for CSALDRYSNQPQHF. The chain uses TRBV20-1 and TRBJ1-5; weak D call: TRBD1 (6 bases). Trimming cost V 5 bases and J 0 bases, with 11 bases left between them. Germline V gene data show CDR1 as DFQATT and CDR2 as SNEGSKA (reference sequence). The CDR3 extends over 14 amino acids.

J is TRBJ1-1 and V is TRBV6-5, with D possibly being TRBD1 (5 bases). The CDR3 totals 15 residues. V was clipped by 0 bases and J by 5 bases, with 13 bases between them. Germline CDR1 and CDR2: MNHEY and SVGAGI. CDR3 sequence (DNA): TGTGCCAGCAGTTACTCACTCGGGGGGGAGACTGAAGCTTTCTTT. Translation: CASSYSLGGETEAFF.

This clonotype came up many times. The rearrangement uses TRBV6-5 and TRBJ2-1, with 8 bases fitting TRBD2. Germline CDR1 MNHEY, CDR2 SVGAGI. V shed 11 bases, J shed 2 bases, and the junction held 2 bases outside the gene matches. This CDR3 contains 12 residues. The CDR3 region has the DNA TGTGCCGTTAGCGGGGCCTACAATGAGCAGTTCTTC. This translates into CAVSGAYNEQFF.

This clonotype was seen a handful of times. The V call is TRBV20-1, the J call TRBJ2-3; perhaps TRBD2 as D (6 bases). The length of the CDR3 is 16 residues. CDR1 is DFQATT, CDR2 SNEGSKA, per germline (reference sequence). V was cut by 0 bases and J by 0 bases, with 13 bases left in between. CDR3 amino acids: CSAREVAAGSTDTQYF. The CDR3 region has the DNA TGCAGTGCTAGAGAGGTCGCTGCGGGAAGCACAGATACGCAGTATTTT.

This clonotype was found many times. The V gene is TRBV27, the J gene TRBJ2-3; TRBD1 or TRBD2 may be the D gene (5 bases each). Trimming shortened V by 6 bases and J by 1 base, and 14 bases separated the two germline ends. CDR1 is MNHEY and CDR2 is SMNVEV in the germline V gene (reference sequence). CDR3 length: 15 amino acids. The CDR3 DNA reads TGTGCCAGCAGGGCAGGGACGGTAGGCACAGATACGCAGTATTTT. This codes for CASRAGTVGTDTQYF.

This clonotype was counted only a few times. This chain uses TRBV27 with TRBJ1-1; D remains ambiguous. V gave up 4 bases and J gave up 4 bases, with 13 bases separating them. The germline CDR1 and CDR2 sequences are MNHEY and SMNVEV (reference sequence). The CDR3 length is 14 residues. CDR3: CASSWLGRATEAFF. CDR3 coding DNA: TGTGCCAGCAGTTGGCTCGGGCGGGCCACTGAAGCTTTCTTT.

This clonotype was seen many times. The chain joins TRBV7-9 to TRBJ2-5; TRBD1 matches at 8 bases. The CDR3 has 14 amino acids. The trim removed 4 bases at V and 2 bases at J, leaving 3 bases unmatched. From germline, CDR1 is SEHNR and CDR2 FQNEAQ (reference sequence). The CDR3 DNA sequence: TGTGCCAGCAGCTACCAGGGGGCTCAAGAGACCCAGTACTTC. Translating it yields CASSYQGAQETQYF.